The source of this T cell receptor beta chain is a study of tumor-infiltrating lymphocytes in oesophageal squamous cell carcinoma. A remark on this clonotype: Germline is not matched at one junction end, which may reflect a read error.

TCRdb re-called the PCR reads through MiXCR, storing one row per CDR3 protein. The table records roughly 16,000 distinct CDR3 sequences, around 40% of them present only once. Germline V gene lookup returns CDR1 SGHTA and CDR2 FQGTGA. CDR3 length equals 13 residues. J is TRBJ1-1 and V is TRBV7-3; 8 bases are a match to TRBD1. This TCR was sampled from a female donor with esophageal squamous cell carcinoma. The sample consisted of blood. The CDR3 is CASSLTTGVQRDF. As DNA, the CDR3 is TGTGCCAGCAGCTTAACGACAGGGGTTCAGCGCGACTTT.